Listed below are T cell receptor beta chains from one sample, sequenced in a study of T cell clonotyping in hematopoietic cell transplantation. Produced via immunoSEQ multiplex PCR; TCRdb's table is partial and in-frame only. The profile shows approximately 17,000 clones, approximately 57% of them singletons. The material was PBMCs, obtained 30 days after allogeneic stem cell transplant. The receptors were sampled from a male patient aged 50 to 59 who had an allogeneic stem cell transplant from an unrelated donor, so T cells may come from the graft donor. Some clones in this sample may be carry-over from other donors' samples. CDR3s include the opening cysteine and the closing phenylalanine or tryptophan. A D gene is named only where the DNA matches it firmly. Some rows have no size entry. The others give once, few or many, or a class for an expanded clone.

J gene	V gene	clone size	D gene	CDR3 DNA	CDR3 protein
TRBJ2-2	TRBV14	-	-	TGTGCCAGCAGCCAAACGACTGGCACCGGGGAGCTGTTTTTT	CASSQTTGTGELFF
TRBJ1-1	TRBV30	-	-	TGTGCCTGGAGTTCGGTCAGGCGATCTGAAGCTTTCTTT	CAWSSVRRSEAFF
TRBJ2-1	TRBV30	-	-	TGTGCCTGGAGGCAAAGCAATGAGCAGTTCTTC	CAWRQSNEQFF
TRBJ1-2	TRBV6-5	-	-	TGTGCCAGCAGTTACGCACGGAACTATGGCTACACCTTC	CASSYARNYGYTF
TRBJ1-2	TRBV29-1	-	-	TGCAGCGTTGCTAAGGGGGATGTGGATGGCTACACCTTC	CSVAKGDVDGYTF
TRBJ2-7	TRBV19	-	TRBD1	TGTGCCAGTAGTCCTAGGGGACAGGGAATACTCGAGCAGTACTTC	CASSPRGQGILEQYF
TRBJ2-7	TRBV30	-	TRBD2	TGTGCCTGGACTGAAACCGGGACTAGCTACGAGCAGTACTTC	CAWTETGTSYEQYF
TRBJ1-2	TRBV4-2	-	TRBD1	TGTGCCAGCAGCCAAGAGGGCAGGGGGGGCTACACCTTC	CASSQEGRGGYTF
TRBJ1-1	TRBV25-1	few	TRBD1	TGTGCCAGCAGTGAATCGGGGGACAGGGCTGAAGCTTTCTTT	CASSESGDRAEAFF
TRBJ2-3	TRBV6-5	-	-	TGTGCCAGCAGTTTGGGACTCGCAGATACGCAGTATTTT	CASSLGLADTQYF
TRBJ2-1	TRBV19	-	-	TGTGCCAGTAGCCGACGGGGCTTTACCCAATCCTACAATGAGCAGTTCTTC	CASSRRGFTQSYNEQFF
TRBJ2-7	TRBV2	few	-	TGTGCCAGCAGTGAGGGTTATAGTGGACTATCCTACGAGCAGTACTTC	CASSEGYSGLSYEQYF
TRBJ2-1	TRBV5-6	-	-	TGTGCCAGCAGCCTAGGGGCAGGGGCCAATGAGCAGTTCTTC	CASSLGAGANEQFF
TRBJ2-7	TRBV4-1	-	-	TGCGCCAGCAGCCAACAATACTTGGAGGGGTCCTACGAGCAGTACTTC	CASSQQYLEGSYEQYF
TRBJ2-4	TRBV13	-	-	TGTGCCAGCAGCTTAGGGACGGGGCTAGCCAAAAACATTCAATACTTC	CASSLGTGLAKNIQYF
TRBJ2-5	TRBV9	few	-	TGTGCCAGCAGCGCCCCGGGGACTCCTCAAGAGACCCAGTACTTC	CASSAPGTPQETQYF
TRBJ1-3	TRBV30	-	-	TGTGCCTGGAGGCCTCGGGACATGGGCTCTGGAAACACCATATATTTT	CAWRPRDMGSGNTIYF
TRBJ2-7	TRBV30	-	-	TGTGCCTTTTCAAACCGGGTCTACGAGCAGTACTTC	CAFSNRVYEQYF
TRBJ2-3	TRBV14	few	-	TGTGCCAGCAGCCAAGCGGGTGGAAGTATAAATACGCAGTATTTT	CASSQAGGSINTQYF
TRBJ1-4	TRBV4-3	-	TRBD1	TGCGCCAGCAGCCAGGGGACAGGGAGGGGGTGGGAAAAACTGTTTTTT	CASSQGTGRGWEKLFF
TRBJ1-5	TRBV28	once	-	TGTGCCAGCCGAGACAGGAGGGCTGCACAGCCCCAGCATTTT	CASRDRRAAQPQHF
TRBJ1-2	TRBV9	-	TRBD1	TGTGCCAGCAGCGTGATCCGAACGACAGGGGATGGCTACACCTTC	CASSVIRTTGDGYTF
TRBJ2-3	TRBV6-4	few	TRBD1	TGTGCCAGCAGTACCGGACAGGGGGGAGATACGCAGTATTTT	CASSTGQGGDTQYF
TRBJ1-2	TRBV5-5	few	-	TGTGCCAGCAGCTTAGGGGAGTACTATGGCTACACCTTC	CASSLGEYYGYTF
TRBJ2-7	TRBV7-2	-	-	TGTGCCAGCAGCTTAGGCCAGGGGAGGATCGAGCAGTACTTC	CASSLGQGRIEQYF
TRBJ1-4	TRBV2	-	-	TGTGCCAGCGGGTTAGGACAGACGAATGAAAAACTGTTTTTT	CASGLGQTNEKLFF
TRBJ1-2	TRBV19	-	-	TGTGCCAGCGCACTACTCCATCAAACAGGGACAAGCTATGGCTACACCTTC	CASALLHQTGTSYGYTF
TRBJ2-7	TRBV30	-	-	TGTGCCTGGAGGTTCGGGGCAGGGGACGAGCAGTACTTC	CAWRFGAGDEQYF
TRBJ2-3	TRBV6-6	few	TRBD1	TGTGCCAGCAGTTACTATGGACAGGGGACCGGAGATACGCAGTATTTT	CASSYYGQGTGDTQYF
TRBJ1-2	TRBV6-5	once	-	TGTGCCAGCAGTTTCAAGGGAAACTATGGCTACACCTTC	CASSFKGNYGYTF
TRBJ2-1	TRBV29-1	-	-	TGCAGCGTTGAGGGAGCTGGAGAGGGGGGTGAGCAGTTCTTC	CSVEGAGEGGEQFF
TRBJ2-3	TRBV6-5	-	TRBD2	TGTGCCAGCAGTGGGGGACTAGTCCTCACAGATACGCAGTATTTT	CASSGGLVLTDTQYF
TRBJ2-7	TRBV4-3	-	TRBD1	TGCGCCAGCAGCCATTCTGCCACAGGGGAGAACTACGAGCAGTACTTC	CASSHSATGENYEQYF
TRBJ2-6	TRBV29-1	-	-	TGCAGCTTCCTGTCTGGGGCCAACGTCCTGACTTTC	CSFLSGANVLTF
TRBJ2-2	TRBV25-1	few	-	TGTGCCAGCAGGGGGACGAACACCGGGGAGCTGTTTTTT	CASRGTNTGELFF
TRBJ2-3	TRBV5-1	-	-	TGCGCCAGCAGCTTGGCAGCAGATACGCAGTATTTT	CASSLAADTQYF
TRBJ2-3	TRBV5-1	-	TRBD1	TGCGCCAGCAGCTGGACTACGGGACAGGGGACAGATACGCAGTATTTT	CASSWTTGQGTDTQYF
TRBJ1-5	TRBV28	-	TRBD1	TGTGCCAGCAGTTTAGCGGACAGGATCTATAGCAATCAGCCCCAGCATTTT	CASSLADRIYSNQPQHF
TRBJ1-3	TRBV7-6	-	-	TGTGCCAGCAGCTTAAACAGCCTTGGAAACACCATATATTTT	CASSLNSLGNTIYF
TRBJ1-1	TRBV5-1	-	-	TGCGCCAGCAGCTTGGGGACCGTTGGAAACACTGAAGCTTTCTTT	CASSLGTVGNTEAFF
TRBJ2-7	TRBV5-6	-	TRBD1	TGTGCCAGCAGCCCAACGACAGGGGCAAACTACGAGCAGTACTTC	CASSPTTGANYEQYF
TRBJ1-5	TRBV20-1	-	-	TGCAGTGCTGGTAATCAGCCCCAGCATTTT	CSAGNQPQHF
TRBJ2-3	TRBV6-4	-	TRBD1	TGTGCCAGCAGTGACTCATACAGGGGGGAGACAGATACGCAGTATTTT	CASSDSYRGETDTQYF
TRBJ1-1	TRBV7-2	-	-	TGTGCCAGCAGCTTAGACAAGACTGAAGCTTTCTTT	CASSLDKTEAFF
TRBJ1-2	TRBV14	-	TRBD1	TGTGCCAGCAGCCCTGGGACAGGGACCGGCTACACCTTC	CASSPGTGTGYTF
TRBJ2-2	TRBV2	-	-	TGTGCCAGCAGCGCGACGGGACGTGAGGGCACCGGGGAGCTGTTTTTT	CASSATGREGTGELFF
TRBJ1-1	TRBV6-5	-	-	TGTGCCAGCAGTACCTCGCGGGTTGGATCTGAAGCTTTCTTT	CASSTSRVGSEAFF
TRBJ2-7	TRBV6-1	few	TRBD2	TGTGCCAGCTCGAGAACGGGACTAGCCGTAGACGAGCAGTACTTC	CASSRTGLAVDEQYF
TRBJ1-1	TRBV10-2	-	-	TGCGCCAGCAAGGGGTATCTGAACACTGAAGCTTTCTTT	CASKGYLNTEAFF
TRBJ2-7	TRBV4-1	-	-	TGCGCCAGCAGCCAATTCTACGAGCAGTACTTC	CASSQFYEQYF
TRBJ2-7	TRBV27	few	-	TGTGCCAGCAGTTCCAGCGGCAACGAGCAGTACTTC	CASSSSGNEQYF
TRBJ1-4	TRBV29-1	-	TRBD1	TGCAGCGTTGAAGAACCCACAGGGGATCCGAATGAAAAACTGTTTTTT	CSVEEPTGDPNEKLFF
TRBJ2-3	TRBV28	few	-	TGTGCCAGCAGTTTATCAGGAGCGGGTGCAGATACGCAGTATTTT	CASSLSGAGADTQYF
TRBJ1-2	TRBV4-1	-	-	TGCGCCAGCAGCCAGATCGGACAGTCCGCCTATGGCTACACCTTC	CASSQIGQSAYGYTF
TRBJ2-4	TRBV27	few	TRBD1	TGTGCCAGCAGTCTACAGGGGTTAGCCAAAAACATTCAGTACTTC	CASSLQGLAKNIQYF
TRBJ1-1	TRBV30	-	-	TGTGCCTGGACCCCAGGGAGGGGAAACGCTGAAGCTTTCTTT	CAWTPGRGNAEAFF